These 26 T cell receptor beta chains were all obtained from the same sample, sequenced in a study of cytotoxic CD8 clonotypes in ibrutinib-treated CLL. TCRdb's table, derived via immunoSEQ multiplex PCR, lists solely in-frame clones and lacks some. The sample carries around 140,000 clones, around 77% recorded once. This sample comprised PBMCs, obtained after 12 months of ibrutinib treatment. These receptors originate from a human donor with chronic lymphocytic leukemia.

This clone has more than one count but fewer than ten. This chain connects TRBV5-1 to TRBJ2-7; no reliable D call. The V end was cut by 0 bases, the J end by 5 bases, with 15 bases between. In germline, CDR1 is SGHRS, CDR2 YFSETQ. The CDR3 spans 15 residues. CDR3 loop: CASSLGVGPVHEQYF. CDR3 DNA: TGCGCCAGCAGCTTGGGTGTGGGCCCAGTCCACGAGCAGTACTTC.

J is TRBJ2-6 and V is TRBV15; a possible D gene is TRBD1 (6 bases). CDR1 and CDR2 from the germline V gene are LNHNV and YYDKDF (reference sequence). V was shortened by 2 bases and J by 2 bases, with 7 bases between the two germline ends. The CDR3 runs 15 residues. The DNA of the CDR3 is TGTGCCACCAGCAGAACAGGGACTGGGGCCAACGTCCTGACTTTC. Translated: CATSRTGTGANVLTF.

The chain links TRBV6-6 to TRBJ2-1; no clear D gene. Trimming left V 4 bases short and J 9 bases short, with 22 bases between. The CDR3 loop spans 16 amino acids. Germline values: CDR1 MNHNY, CDR2 SVGAGI (reference sequence). The CDR3 DNA reads as TGTGCCAGCAGTTCGGGCCGAATAACAACAGTTAGTGAGCAGTTCTTC. Translated, it gives CASSSGRITTVSEQFF.

The chain couples TRBV7-8 to TRBJ2-5, with 7 positions matching TRBD2. V lost 5 bases to trimming and J lost 3 bases; unmatched junction nucleotides: 18. The CDR3 runs to 18 residues. From germline, CDR1 is SGHVS and CDR2 FQNEAQ. CDR3 in DNA: TGTGCCAGCAGCCTCAGGCAGGGAGGGGCTCCCTTCGAAGAGACCCAGTACTTC. This codes for CASSLRQGGAPFEETQYF.

The rearrangement joins TRBV10-3 to TRBJ1-3; no definite D call. CDR1 is ENHRY, CDR2 SYGVKD, per germline. The CDR3 runs 13 residues. V was pared by 5 bases and J by 2 bases, with 7 bases between. The CDR3, as DNA: TGTGCCATCAGTCCCGGGACTGGAAACACCATATATTTT. Translated: CAISPGTGNTIYF.

This clone has just one count. This chain connects TRBV28 to TRBJ1-3; D uncertain. CDR1 is MDHEN, CDR2 SYDVKM, per germline. Deletions cut 9 bases from V and 0 bases from J, with 15 bases between. The CDR3 has 15 amino acids. CDR3 bases: TGTGCCAGTATACCAGAGGTGTTCTCTGGAAACACCATATATTTT. This gives the protein CASIPEVFSGNTIYF.

This clone was recorded once. The rearrangement links TRBV12-5 to TRBJ1-5, with TRBD1 matching over 8 bases. Per the germline V gene, CDR1 is LGHNT and CDR2 is FRNRAP. This CDR3 has 14 amino acids. Trimming took 5 bases from V and 7 from J; bases not matched to a gene: 7. CDR3 amino acids: CASGPQGARQPQHF. The CDR3 DNA sequence: TGTGCTAGTGGTCCCCAGGGGGCGAGGCAGCCCCAGCATTTT.

J is TRBJ1-2 and V is TRBV6-5; possibly TRBD1 for D (5 bases). Trimming stripped 5 bases from V and 6 bases from J, with 16 bases between. Per germline, CDR1 MNHEY and CDR2 SVGAGI. The CDR3 covers 14 residues. As DNA, the CDR3 is TGTGCCAGCAGTCGGCCGGGACCGCGAGATGGCTACACCTTC. Translated, it gives CASSRPGPRDGYTF.

The chain has TRBV7-3 and TRBJ2-3; D is perhaps TRBD2 (5 bases). Per the germline V gene, CDR1 is SGHTA and CDR2 is FQGTGA. The CDR3 has 16 residues. Trimming took off 5 bases at V and 3 bases at J, with 18 bases between the two ends. CDR3 nucleotide sequence: TGTGCCAGCAGCAGCCGGGGTGGGCTAGCTACAGATACGCAGTATTTT. Its protein is CASSSRGGLATDTQYF.

This chain connects TRBV9 to TRBJ2-2, with unresolved D. The V gene lost 0 bases and the J gene lost 4 bases, with 10 bases spanning the gap. The germline V gene has CDR1 SGDLS and CDR2 YYNGEE. The CDR3 length is 15 residues. CDR3 bases: TGTGCCAGCAGCGTAGCCACCCCAGGCACCGGGGAGCTGTTTTTT. This codes for CASSVATPGTGELFF. Full variable domain (outside the CDR3, taken from reference TRBV9 and TRBJ2-2): DSGVTQTPKHLITATGQRVTLRCSPRSGDLSVYWYQQSLDQGLQFLIQYYNGEERAKGNILERFSAQQFPDLHSELNLSSLELGDSALYFCASSVATPGTGELFFGEGSRLTVL.

The chain couples TRBV29-1 to TRBJ1-4; 8 positions match TRBD1. The germline CDR1 and CDR2 sequences are SQVTM and ANQGSEA. V lost 6 bases to trimming and J lost 8 bases; unmatched junction nucleotides: 14. The CDR3 length is 15 residues. The CDR3 is CSVKDRVGPGEKLFF. The CDR3 bases are TGCAGCGTGAAGGACAGGGTGGGGCCTGGAGAAAAACTGTTTTTT.

The chain uses TRBV19 and TRBJ1-3; no firm D call. V lost 10 bases and J 0 bases, leaving 13 bases between the germline ends. The CDR3 covers 14 residues. Germline V gene lookup returns CDR1 LNHDA and CDR2 SQIVND (reference sequence). The CDR3 DNA reads as TGTGCCACCCAAATGGGGTCCTCTGGAAACACCATATATTTT. It yields the protein CATQMGSSGNTIYF.

The chain links TRBV6-5 to TRBJ1-2; 8 nucleotides line up with TRBD1. V shed 5 bases, J shed 4 bases, and the junction held 3 bases outside the gene matches. The CDR3 spans 13 residues. CDR1 and CDR2 from the germline V gene are MNHEY and SVGAGI. The CDR3 reads CASSLGTGYGYTF. The DNA of the CDR3 is TGTGCCAGCAGTCTTGGGACAGGCTATGGCTACACCTTC.

This chain joins TRBV6-8 and TRBJ1-5; D is undetermined. The CDR3 consists of 13 residues. Germline lookup yields CDR1 MNHGY and CDR2 SAAAGT. The V end was cut by 7 bases, the J end by 0 bases, with 7 bases between. In DNA, the CDR3 is TGTGCCAGCAAGTCAGATAGCAATCAGCCCCAGCATTTT. Translation: CASKSDSNQPQHF.

The chain links TRBV7-2 to TRBJ2-7; perhaps TRBD2 as D (5 bases). Germline assignment: CDR1 SGHTA and CDR2 FQGNSA. Trimming removed 2 bases at V and 6 bases at J, with 17 bases between. The CDR3 loop spans 15 amino acids. The CDR3 spells CASSLPPGMLGEQYF. Here the CDR3 DNA reads TGTGCCAGCAGCTTACCGCCGGGGATGCTGGGCGAGCAGTACTTC. The full variable domain, with the rest looked up from reference TRBV7-2 and TRBJ2-7, is GAGVSQSPSNKVTEKGKDVELRCDPISGHTALYWYRQSLGQGLEFLIYFQGNSAPDKSGLPSDRFSAERTGGSVSTLTIQRTQQEDSAVYLCASSLPPGMLGEQYFGPGTRLTVT.

CDR3 sequence reads: CASRPGHQNTEAFF. The CDR3 coding sequence is TGTGCCAGCAGACCGGGACACCAAAACACTGAAGCTTTCTTT. This rearrangement joins TRBV2 to TRBJ1-1, with a possible D match to TRBD1 (6 bases). The CDR3 contains 14 residues. Trimming took off 6 bases at V and 2 bases at J, with 13 bases between the two ends. Looked up from germline, CDR1 is SNHLY and CDR2 is FYNNEI. Complete variable domain (other parts from reference TRBV2 and TRBJ1-1): EPEVTQTPSHQVTQMGQEVILRCVPISNHLYFYWYRQILGQKVEFLVSFYNNEISEKSEIFDDQFSVERPDGSNFTLKIRSTKLEDSAMYFCASRPGHQNTEAFFGQGTRLTVV.

The chain carries TRBV28 and TRBJ2-4; a weak D match, TRBD1 (6 bases). The CDR3 covers 16 residues. V was cut by 5 bases and J by 4 bases, with 18 bases left in between. Germline values: CDR1 MDHEN, CDR2 SYDVKM. The CDR3 nucleotides are TGTGCCAGCAGTACCACCACCTGGACAGATAAAAACATTCAGTACTTC. It codes for CASSTTTWTDKNIQYF.

About this clone: The sample has other DNA sequences that encode this CDR3 too. V and J are TRBV27 and TRBJ1-1, with D maybe TRBD1 (6 bases). Trimming left V 5 bases short and J 0 bases short, with 13 bases between. Germline values: CDR1 MNHEY, CDR2 SMNVEV (reference sequence). The CDR3 extends over 15 amino acids. CDR3 sequence: CASSPRTEMNTEAFF. The CDR3 nucleotides are TGTGCCAGCAGTCCCAGGACAGAGATGAACACTGAAGCTTTCTTT.

V is TRBV7-3 and J is TRBJ2-5; 9 bases match TRBD1. The ends lost 5 bases at V and 4 bases at J; junction bases unmatched: 8. Germline V CDR1 and CDR2: SGHTA, FQGTGA. This CDR3 is built from 15 residues. In DNA, the CDR3 is TGTGCCAGCAGCCTTACCGGGACAGGGTCAGAGACCCAGTACTTC. Translated: CASSLTGTGSETQYF. Supplemented by reference TRBV7-3 and TRBJ2-5, the full variable domain reads GAGVSQTPSNKVTEKGKYVELRCDPISGHTALYWYRQSLGQGPEFLIYFQGTGAADDSGLPNDRFFAVRPEGSVSTLKIQRTERGDSAVYLCASSLTGTGSETQYFGPGTRLLVL.

The J gene is TRBJ1-1, the V gene TRBV29-1, with D uncertain. V shed 6 bases and J shed 7 bases, with 15 bases lying between them. The CDR3 covers 12 residues. CDR1 and CDR2 from the germline V gene are SQVTM and ANQGSEA. The CDR3 DNA is TGCAGCGTGCACCAACGGAGGGATGAAGCTTTCTTT. This sequence encodes CSVHQRRDEAFF.

The V gene is TRBV4-2, the J gene TRBJ1-2; D is possibly TRBD1 (5 bases). Germline V CDR1 and CDR2: LGHNA, YNFKEQ. The V and J ends lost 6 bases and 8 bases respectively, with 19 bases between them. This CDR3 has 14 residues. CDR3 bases: TGTGCCAGCAGGCCACCATACAAGGGGTGGGGCTACACCTTC. Amino acids: CASRPPYKGWGYTF.

This clone has only one observation. The chain links TRBV11-2 to TRBJ1-4; D may be TRBD1 (5 bases). The CDR3 contains 15 residues. Germline V gene data show CDR1 as SGHAT and CDR2 as FQNNGV. Trimming removed 3 bases from V and 3 bases from J, with 11 bases in between. The DNA for the CDR3 is TGTGCCAGCAGCTTCCAGGGAAGTGCTAATGAAAAACTGTTTTTT. Translated: CASSFQGSANEKLFF.

Written as DNA, the CDR3 is TGTGCCAGCTCACCACCAATTAGTGGCGGAAACACCATATATTTT. Translating it yields CASSPPISGGNTIYF. The chain is built from TRBV18 and TRBJ1-3, with D unresolved. Trimming removed 0 bases at V and 4 bases at J, with 10 bases between. This CDR3 contains 15 residues. CDR1 is KGHSH and CDR2 is LQKENI in the germline V gene.

The chain recombines TRBV7-8 with TRBJ2-5; 9 bases match TRBD2. The CDR3 is 16 amino acids. Germline assignment: CDR1 SGHVS and CDR2 FQNEAQ. Trimming at V came to 5 bases and at J to 9 bases, leaving 16 bases not matched to a gene. CDR3 sequence (DNA): TGTGCCAGCAGCCCTCGCCGACTAGCGGCCCACGCGGCCCAGTACTTC. This codes for CASSPRRLAAHAAQYF.

CDR3 coding DNA: TGTGCCAGCATTAAAAGGGACACCTACGAGCAGTACTTC. Its translation: CASIKRDTYEQYF. The rearrangement uses TRBV6-1 and TRBJ2-7; tentative D call: TRBD1 (6 bases). The CDR3 covers 13 residues. Germline-derived CDR1 and CDR2 are MNHNS and SASEGT. The V end was cut by 7 bases, the J end by 2 bases, with 12 bases between.

V usage is TRBV9 and J usage is TRBJ2-3; 7 bases fit TRBD2. The CDR3 has 15 residues. Germline V gives CDR1 SGDLS, CDR2 YYNGEE. J lost 6 bases, V lost 4 bases, and 11 bases had no gene match. The chain's CDR3 is CASSPYLAAPDTQYF. In nucleotides, the CDR3 is TGTGCCAGCAGCCCTTATCTAGCGGCCCCCGATACGCAGTATTTT.